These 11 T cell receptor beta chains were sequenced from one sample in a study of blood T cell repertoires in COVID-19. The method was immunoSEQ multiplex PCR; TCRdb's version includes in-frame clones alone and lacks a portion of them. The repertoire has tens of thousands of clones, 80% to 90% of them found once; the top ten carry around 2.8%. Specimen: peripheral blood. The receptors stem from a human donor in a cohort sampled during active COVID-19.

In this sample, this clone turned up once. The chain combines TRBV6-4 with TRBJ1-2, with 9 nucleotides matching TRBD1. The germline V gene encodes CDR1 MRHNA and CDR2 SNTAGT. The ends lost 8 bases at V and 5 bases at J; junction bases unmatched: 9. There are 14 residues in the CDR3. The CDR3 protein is CASRTDRGWYGYTF. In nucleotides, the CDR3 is TGTGCCAGCCGCACAGACAGGGGGTGGTATGGCTACACCTTC.

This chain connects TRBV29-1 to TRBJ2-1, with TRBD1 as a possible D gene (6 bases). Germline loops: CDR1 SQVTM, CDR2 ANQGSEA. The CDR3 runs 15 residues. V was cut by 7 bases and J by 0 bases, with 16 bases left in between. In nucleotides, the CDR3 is TGCAGCGACACCGGACAGCAGAGCTCCTACAATGAGCAGTTCTTC. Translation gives CSDTGQQSSYNEQFF.

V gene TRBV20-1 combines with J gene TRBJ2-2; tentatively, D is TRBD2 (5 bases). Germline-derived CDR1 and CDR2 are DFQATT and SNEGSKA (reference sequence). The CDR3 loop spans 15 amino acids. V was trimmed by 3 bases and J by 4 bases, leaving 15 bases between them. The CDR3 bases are TGCAGTGCTAGTAAGACTCCTAGCTTCACCGGGGAGCTGTTTTTT. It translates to CSASKTPSFTGELFF.

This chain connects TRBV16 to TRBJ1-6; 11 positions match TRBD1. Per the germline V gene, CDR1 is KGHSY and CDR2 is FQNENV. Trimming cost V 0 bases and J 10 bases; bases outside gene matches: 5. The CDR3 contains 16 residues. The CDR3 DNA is TGTGCCAGCAGCCAATCGGACAGGGGGCAGGGGTCACCCCTCCACTTT. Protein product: CASSQSDRGQGSPLHF. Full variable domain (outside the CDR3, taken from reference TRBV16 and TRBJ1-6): GEEVAQTPKHLVRGEGQKAKLYCAPIKGHSYVFWYQQVLKNEFKFLISFQNENVFDETGMPKERFSAKCLPNSPCSLEIQATKLEDSAVYFCASSQSDRGQGSPLHFGNGTRLTVT.

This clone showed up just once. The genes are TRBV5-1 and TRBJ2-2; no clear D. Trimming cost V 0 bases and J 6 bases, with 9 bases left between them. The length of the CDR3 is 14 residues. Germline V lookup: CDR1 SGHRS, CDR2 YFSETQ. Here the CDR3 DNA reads TGCGCCAGCAGCTTGGACAGATTTTCCGGGGAGCTGTTTTTT. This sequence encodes CASSLDRFSGELFF.

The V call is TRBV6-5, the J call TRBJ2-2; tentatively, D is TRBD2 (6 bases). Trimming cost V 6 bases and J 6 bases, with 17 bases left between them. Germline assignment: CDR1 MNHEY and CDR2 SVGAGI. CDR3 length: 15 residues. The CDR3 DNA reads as TGTGCCAGCAGACCCGGGACTCCAGGGCCCGGGGAGCTGTTTTTT. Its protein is CASRPGTPGPGELFF.

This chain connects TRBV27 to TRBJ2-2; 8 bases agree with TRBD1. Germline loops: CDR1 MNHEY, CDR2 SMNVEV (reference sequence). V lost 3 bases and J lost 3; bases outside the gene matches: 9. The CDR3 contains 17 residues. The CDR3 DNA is TGTGCCAGCAGTTTTGGACAGGGAACCCTCGACACCGGGGAGCTGTTTTTT. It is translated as CASSFGQGTLDTGELFF.

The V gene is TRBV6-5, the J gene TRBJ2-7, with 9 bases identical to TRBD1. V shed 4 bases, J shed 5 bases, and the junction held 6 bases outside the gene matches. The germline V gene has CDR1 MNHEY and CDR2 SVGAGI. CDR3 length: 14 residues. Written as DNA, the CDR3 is TGTGCCAGCAGTTGGGGACAGGGAGTCAACGAGCAGTACTTC. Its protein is CASSWGQGVNEQYF.

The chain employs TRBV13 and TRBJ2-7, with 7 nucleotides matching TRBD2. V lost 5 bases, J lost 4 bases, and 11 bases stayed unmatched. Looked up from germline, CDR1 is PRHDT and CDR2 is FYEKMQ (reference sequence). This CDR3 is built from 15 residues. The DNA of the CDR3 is TGTGCCAGCAGCCCAGCCGGCACGGGAGGATACGAGCAGTACTTC. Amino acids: CASSPAGTGGYEQYF.

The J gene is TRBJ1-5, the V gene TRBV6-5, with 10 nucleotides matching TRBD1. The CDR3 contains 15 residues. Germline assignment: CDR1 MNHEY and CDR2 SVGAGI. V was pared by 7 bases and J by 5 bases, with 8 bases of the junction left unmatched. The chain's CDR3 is CASKRQGAYDQPQHF. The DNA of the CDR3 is TGTGCCAGCAAAAGACAGGGGGCCTACGATCAGCCCCAGCATTTT.

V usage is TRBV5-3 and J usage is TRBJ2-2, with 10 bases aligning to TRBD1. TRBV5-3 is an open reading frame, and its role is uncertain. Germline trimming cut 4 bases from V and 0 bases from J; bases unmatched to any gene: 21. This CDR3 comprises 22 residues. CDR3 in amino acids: CARSPVRDVGTGDIANTGELFF. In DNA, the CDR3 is TGTGCCAGAAGCCCGGTAAGGGATGTCGGGACAGGGGATATCGCGAACACCGGGGAGCTGTTTTTT.